A selection of T cell receptor beta chains follows, all from one sample in a study of T cell repertoires in cytomegalovirus infection. These receptors have no identified antigens. Via MiXCR, TCRdb re-called the reads, giving one row per CDR3 protein. The sample carries around 900,000 distinct CDR3 sequences, roughly 31% recorded once. The sequences come from cultured CD8+ T cells from PBMCs, collected from culture after CMV antigen stimulation. These receptors all come from a human donor in good health (CMV status not recorded). Some clones in this sample may be carry-over from other donors' samples. Both conserved end residues are part of each CDR3. The D gene is left open where the match is weak. The size field is filled for only some rows; it gives once, few, many or a size class.

CDR3aa,CDR3nt,v_gene,d_gene,j_gene,abundance
CASLRGGNYGYTF,TGTGCCAGCCTCCGGGGCGGGAACTATGGCTACACCTTC,TRBV7-9,NA,TRBJ1-2,few
CASSSYGGSTDTQYF,TGTGCCAGCAGCTCCTATGGGGGTTCCACAGATACGCAGTATTTT,TRBV9,NA,TRBJ2-3,NA
CASSYSVNREQYF,TGTGCCAGCAGTTACTCGGTCAATAGGGAGCAGTACTTC,TRBV6-6,NA,TRBJ2-7,NA
CASSVHQLAGAGANVLTF,TGTGCCAGCAGCGTCCACCAACTAGCGGGGGCGGGGGCCAACGTCCTGACTTTC,TRBV9,TRBD2,TRBJ2-6,NA
CASSHNPVDWNTEAFF,TGCGCCAGCAGCCACAATCCGGTGGACTGGAACACTGAAGCTTTCTTT,TRBV4-3,NA,TRBJ1-1,NA
CASSLALARGEETQYF,TGTGCCAGCAGCTTAGCCCTTGCCAGGGGAGAAGAGACCCAGTACTTC,TRBV7-6,NA,TRBJ2-5,many
CASSLALGGMANEKLFF,TGTGCCAGCAGCTTAGCGCTGGGGGGCATGGCTAATGAAAAACTGTTTTTT,TRBV7-9,NA,TRBJ1-4,few
CASSYRNREAFF,TGTGCCAGCAGCTATCGGAACCGGGAAGCTTTCTTT,TRBV7-2,NA,TRBJ1-1,NA
CAISIAGGIDTQYF,TGTGCCATCAGCATAGCGGGGGGTATAGATACGCAGTATTTT,TRBV10-3,TRBD2,TRBJ2-3,few
CASSESDREGSGELFF,TGTGCCAGCAGTGAATCCGACAGGGAAGGGTCCGGGGAGCTGTTTTTT,TRBV2,TRBD1,TRBJ2-2,NA
CASSLSAGSPTNEKLFF,TGTGCCAGCAGCTTAAGCGCAGGATCTCCAACTAATGAAAAACTGTTTTTT,TRBV7-9,NA,TRBJ1-4,few
CSARDRAINYGYTF,TGCAGTGCTAGAGACAGGGCCATTAACTATGGCTACACCTTC,TRBV20-1,NA,TRBJ1-2,NA
CASSSGASPTGELFF,TGTGCCAGCAGCTCCGGGGCGAGCCCCACCGGGGAGCTGTTTTTT,TRBV7-9,NA,TRBJ2-2,NA
CASNMWNTGELFF,TGTGCCAGCAACATGTGGAACACCGGGGAGCTGTTTTTT,TRBV19,NA,TRBJ2-2,few
CASSEGQGARGRTQYF,TGTGCCAGCAGTGAGGGACAGGGGGCGAGAGGGAGGACCCAGTACTTC,TRBV27,TRBD1,TRBJ2-5,NA
CASSPTDRLIYGYTF,TGTGCCAGCAGCCCAACGGACAGACTAATATATGGCTACACCTTC,TRBV7-2,NA,TRBJ1-2,many
CASSQAGTDYEQYF,TGCGCCAGCAGCCAAGCTGGGACTGACTACGAGCAGTACTTC,TRBV4-1,NA,TRBJ2-7,NA
CASSHLGEFSATDTQYF,TGTGCCAGCAGCCACCTGGGGGAGTTTAGCGCTACAGATACGCAGTATTTT,TRBV7-3,NA,TRBJ2-3,few
CASSTGTGKNIQYF,TGCGCCAGCAGCACCGGGACAGGCAAAAACATTCAGTACTTC,TRBV5-1,TRBD1,TRBJ2-4,few
CASSGVDNSPLHF,TGCGCCAGCAGCGGGGTTGATAATTCACCCCTCCACTTT,TRBV5-1,NA,TRBJ1-6,few
CAARAGELFF,TGTGCCGCGAGGGCCGGGGAGCTGTTTTTT,TRBV7-2,NA,TRBJ2-2,few
CASSADRGYSPLHF,TGTGCCAGCAGCGCCGACAGGGGGTATTCACCCCTCCACTTT,TRBV6-1,TRBD1,TRBJ1-6,NA
CASSSNPLRTGPYGYTF,TGTGCCAGCAGCTCCAACCCATTACGGACAGGGCCCTATGGCTACACCTTC,TRBV5-5,TRBD1,TRBJ1-2,few
CASSTPLGTGEPSTDTQYF,TGTGCCAGCAGTACTCCCTTGGGGACAGGGGAGCCTAGCACAGATACGCAGTATTTT,TRBV28,TRBD1,TRBJ2-3,few
CASRQLARTSGSQETQYF,TGTGCCAGCAGGCAGTTGGCTCGGACTAGCGGATCCCAAGAGACCCAGTACTTC,TRBV28,TRBD2,TRBJ2-5,few
CASSSQGAMTDEQYF,TGTGCCAGCAGTTCCCAGGGGGCGATGACGGACGAGCAGTACTTC,TRBV27,TRBD1,TRBJ2-7,NA
CASLNSGGSIYGYTF,TGTGCCAGCCTCAACTCGGGGGGCAGTATCTATGGCTACACCTTC,TRBV7-9,NA,TRBJ1-2,NA
CASSPYPFPGDPSYNEQFF,TGTGCCAGTAGTCCCTACCCATTCCCAGGGGACCCCTCCTACAATGAGCAGTTCTTC,TRBV19,NA,TRBJ2-1,few
CSVGRDNQPQHF,TGCAGCGTAGGGCGGGACAATCAGCCCCAGCATTTT,TRBV29-1,NA,TRBJ1-5,NA
CASSMGSSAYYGYTF,TGTGCCAGTAGTATGGGGAGCAGCGCTTACTATGGCTACACCTTC,TRBV19,NA,TRBJ1-2,NA
CASSQLSPVMNTEAFF,TGTGCCAGCAGCCAACTATCCCCGGTTATGAACACTGAAGCTTTCTTT,TRBV4-2,NA,TRBJ1-1,NA
CASSVAREEDYGYTF,TGTGCCAGCAGCGTAGCCAGGGAAGAGGACTATGGCTACACCTTC,TRBV9,NA,TRBJ1-2,NA
CASSLMDSYTEAFF,TGTGCCAGCAGTTTGATGGACAGTTACACTGAAGCTTTCTTT,TRBV28,NA,TRBJ1-1,NA
CAVQGFSTDTQYF,TGTGCCGTCCAAGGCTTCTCCACAGATACGCAGTATTTT,TRBV27,NA,TRBJ2-3,few
CATSDSNILESDTQYF,TGTGCCACCAGTGATAGCAACATTCTGGAGTCAGATACGCAGTATTTT,TRBV24-1,NA,TRBJ2-3,few
CASSLHLAGDTQYF,TGTGCCAGCAGCCTCCACCTAGCTGGAGATACGCAGTATTTT,TRBV5-4,NA,TRBJ2-3,few
CAISESGVSNQPQHF,TGTGCCATCAGTGAGTCGGGGGTTAGCAATCAGCCCCAGCATTTT,TRBV10-3,NA,TRBJ1-5,few
CASSSKGGQLYYGYTF,TGTGCCAGCAGCTCCAAGGGGGGACAGCTTTACTATGGCTACACCTTC,TRBV7-2,TRBD1,TRBJ1-2,many
CASSLLGAGTDTQYF,TGTGCCAGCAGCTTATTGGGGGCCGGCACAGATACGCAGTATTTT,TRBV11-2,NA,TRBJ2-3,NA
CASSQVQGLHNSPLHF,TGTGCCAGCAGCCAAGTGCAAGGGCTACATAATTCACCCCTCCACTTT,TRBV14,NA,TRBJ1-6,NA
CASSPHGATDTQYF,TGTGCCAGCAGCCCACACGGGGCCACAGATACGCAGTATTTT,TRBV11-3,NA,TRBJ2-3,NA
CASRGYRIENTEAFF,TGTGCCAGCAGGGGTTACAGGATCGAGAACACTGAAGCTTTCTTT,TRBV5-3,NA,TRBJ1-1,NA
CASRTQLGHPEQFF,TGTGCCAGCAGGACACAGTTGGGCCATCCTGAGCAGTTCTTC,TRBV27,NA,TRBJ2-1,few
CASSSSLTGTPYGYTF,TGTGCCAGCAGTTCCTCCCTGACAGGGACACCCTATGGCTACACCTTC,TRBV6-5,TRBD1,TRBJ1-2,NA
CASSPGRKNEQFF,TGTGCCAGCAGTCCTGGACGGAAGAATGAGCAGTTCTTC,TRBV6-1,NA,TRBJ2-1,NA